This is a list of T cell receptor beta chains from one sample in a study of T-cell memory formation after mild COVID-19. MiXCR was run by TCRdb on the 5' RACE reads, yielding one entry per CDR3 protein. The sample contains about 350,000 distinct CDR3 sequences, roughly 15% of which appear only once. Sequencing was carried out using PBMCs or a T cell subset sorted from them (not recorded which). These receptors all come from a man younger than 30 who had mild COVID-19 (a few samples of this study predate the infection). Cell type and time point are not known. The CDR3 runs from the conserved cysteine through the conserved F or W. The D gene is left open where the match is weak. Some rows have no size entry. The others give once, few or many, or a class for an expanded clone.

CDR3nt: TGCGCCAGCAGCCAAGATGCATTCTATAATTCACCCCTCCACTTT
CDR3aa: CASSQDAFYNSPLHF
v_gene: TRBV4-3
abundance: few
d_gene: -
j_gene: TRBJ1-6

CDR3nt: TGTGCCAGCAGTCCACCGACGGTTTTACGGGGGAAACTGTTTTTT
CDR3aa: CASSPPTVLRGKLFF
v_gene: TRBV28
abundance: -
d_gene: -
j_gene: TRBJ1-4

CDR3nt: TGTGCCAGCAGGGAAAGCGGGGGATACAATGAGCAGTTCTTC
CDR3aa: CASRESGGYNEQFF
v_gene: TRBV7-3
abundance: few
d_gene: TRBD2
j_gene: TRBJ2-1

CDR3nt: TGCGCCAGCAGCCAAGATGGACTAACTAATGAAAAACTGTTTTTT
CDR3aa: CASSQDGLTNEKLFF
v_gene: TRBV4-1
abundance: few
d_gene: -
j_gene: TRBJ1-4

CDR3nt: TGTGCCAGCAGCGTAGATGGCTCGGGCGGGGGGCGCCTCACAGATACGCAGTATTTT
CDR3aa: CASSVDGSGGGRLTDTQYF
v_gene: TRBV9
abundance: -
d_gene: TRBD2
j_gene: TRBJ2-3

CDR3nt: TGTGCCAGCAGTCGAAAGGGACTAGCCAAAAACATTCAGTACTTC
CDR3aa: CASSRKGLAKNIQYF
v_gene: TRBV27
abundance: few
d_gene: -
j_gene: TRBJ2-4

CDR3nt: TGCGCCAGCAGCCCTCGTAGAGCTAACTATGGCTACACCTTC
CDR3aa: CASSPRRANYGYTF
v_gene: TRBV4-1
abundance: few
d_gene: -
j_gene: TRBJ1-2

CDR3nt: TGTGCCTGGAGTTCGGCATATGAGCAGTTCTTC
CDR3aa: CAWSSAYEQFF
v_gene: TRBV30
abundance: -
d_gene: -
j_gene: TRBJ2-1

CDR3nt: TGTGCCAGTAGTCGAGACTCAGGGGCATCCACTGAAGCTTTCTTT
CDR3aa: CASSRDSGASTEAFF
v_gene: TRBV19
abundance: -
d_gene: -
j_gene: TRBJ1-1

CDR3nt: TGTGCCACGGGTACAGGGAGGTCTGAGCAGTACTTC
CDR3aa: CATGTGRSEQYF
v_gene: TRBV24-1
abundance: -
d_gene: -
j_gene: TRBJ2-7

CDR3nt: TGTGCCAGCTATACGGGACAGGGTCTGGGCACTGAAGCTTTCTTT
CDR3aa: CASYTGQGLGTEAFF
v_gene: TRBV6-5
abundance: few
d_gene: TRBD1
j_gene: TRBJ1-1

CDR3nt: TGCAGTGCTAGGGGCCGGAGGGCCCAGCGGGGGACCCAGTACTTC
CDR3aa: CSARGRRAQRGTQYF
v_gene: TRBV20-1
abundance: -
d_gene: TRBD2
j_gene: TRBJ2-5

CDR3nt: TGTGCCAGCAGTGAACTACGCACAGATACGCAGTATTTT
CDR3aa: CASSELRTDTQYF
v_gene: TRBV2
abundance: -
d_gene: -
j_gene: TRBJ2-3

CDR3nt: TGTGCCAGCAGTTTGCTAGGGGGGCCCGGGACCCAGTACTTC
CDR3aa: CASSLLGGPGTQYF
v_gene: TRBV28
abundance: few
d_gene: -
j_gene: TRBJ2-5

CDR3nt: TGTGCCAGCAGCCTTGACAGGAGAGCTACGCAGTATTTT
CDR3aa: CASSLDRRATQYF
v_gene: TRBV7-9
abundance: few
d_gene: -
j_gene: TRBJ2-3

CDR3nt: TGTGCCAGCAGCCAGCCAGGACAGGGCTGGAATGAGCAGTTCTTC
CDR3aa: CASSQPGQGWNEQFF
v_gene: TRBV7-2
abundance: few
d_gene: TRBD1
j_gene: TRBJ2-1